The next 7 T cell receptor beta chains were all read from a single sample in a study of blood T cell repertoires in COVID-19. The assay was immunoSEQ multiplex PCR, and TCRdb's table has in-frame clones only and misses some. The repertoire includes about 410,000 clones, roughly 90% of them detected once, and about 1.6% sits in the top ten. The specimen was peripheral blood. The receptors come from a woman in her forties with COVID-19, enrolled during active disease.

The chain carries TRBV2 and TRBJ1-1; TRBD1 agrees at 7 bases. Unmatched junction bases numbered 5, after V lost 3 bases and J lost 4 bases. Germline V gives CDR1 SNHLY, CDR2 FYNNEI. This CDR3 has 14 residues. The CDR3, as DNA: TGTGCCAGCAGTGAGGACAGGACTATCACTGAAGCTTTCTTT. The encoded protein is CASSEDRTITEAFF.

This clone was counted once. The chain has TRBV6-6 and TRBJ1-5, with D uncertain. This CDR3 comprises 14 residues. Germline CDR1 reads MNHNY; CDR2 reads SVGAGI (reference sequence). Trimming took off 4 bases at V and 3 bases at J, with 10 bases between the two ends. DNA for the CDR3: TGTGCCAGCAGTTGGCGGAAGCTCAATCAGCCCCAGCATTTT. It translates to CASSWRKLNQPQHF.

This sequence joins TRBV10-3 and TRBJ1-2, with 9 bases matching TRBD1. The CDR3 has 16 residues. Germline trimming cut 3 bases from V and 8 bases from J; bases unmatched to any gene: 13. Per the germline V gene, CDR1 is ENHRY and CDR2 is SYGVKD. CDR3 bases: TGTGCCATCAGTGACCCCGGGACAGGGCCCAGGGGGGGCTACACCTTC. Residues: CAISDPGTGPRGGYTF.

V and J are TRBV20-1 and TRBJ2-2; 7 bases agree with TRBD1. The CDR3 consists of 14 residues. J lost 5 bases, V lost 3 bases, and 6 bases had no gene match. CDR1 and CDR2 from the germline V gene are DFQATT and SNEGSKA (reference sequence). The CDR3 nucleotides are TGCAGTGCTAGTCCGGGACAGAAAACCGGGGAGCTGTTTTTT. This codes for CSASPGQKTGELFF.

The rearrangement links TRBV6-5 to TRBJ2-2, with D possibly TRBD1 on 5 matching bases. This CDR3 is 14 amino acids long. V was clipped by 6 bases and J by 3 bases, with 11 bases between them. Germline-derived CDR1 and CDR2 are MNHEY and SVGAGI. The DNA of the CDR3 is TGTGCCAGCAGCAGGGCGTTCGACACCGGGGAGCTGTTTTTT. The encoded protein is CASSRAFDTGELFF.

The CDR3 region is CASSIGNTIYF. The DNA of the CDR3 is TGTGCCAGCAGTATCGGAAACACCATATATTTT. The gene calls are TRBV5-6 and TRBJ1-3; D uncertain. The V gene's germline CDR1 is SGHDT and CDR2 YYEEEE. With 5 bases removed from V and 4 bases from J, the gap between germline ends came to 4 bases. The CDR3 runs to 11 residues.

The genes are TRBV11-3 and TRBJ1-1; D call uncertain. The CDR3 consists of 13 residues. CDR1 and CDR2 (germline): SGHNT, YENEEA. V lost 0 bases to trimming and J lost 8 bases, with 10 bases between them. In DNA, the CDR3 is TGTGCCAGCAGCTTAGAACGAGGAGGCGAAGCTTTCTTT. This codes for CASSLERGGEAFF. Supplemented by reference TRBV11-3 and TRBJ1-1, the full variable domain reads EAGVVQSPRYKIIEKKQPVAFWCNPISGHNTLYWYLQNLGQGPELLIRYENEEAVDDSQLPKDRFSAERLKGVDSTLKIQPAELGDSAVYLCASSLERGGEAFFGQGTRLTVV.